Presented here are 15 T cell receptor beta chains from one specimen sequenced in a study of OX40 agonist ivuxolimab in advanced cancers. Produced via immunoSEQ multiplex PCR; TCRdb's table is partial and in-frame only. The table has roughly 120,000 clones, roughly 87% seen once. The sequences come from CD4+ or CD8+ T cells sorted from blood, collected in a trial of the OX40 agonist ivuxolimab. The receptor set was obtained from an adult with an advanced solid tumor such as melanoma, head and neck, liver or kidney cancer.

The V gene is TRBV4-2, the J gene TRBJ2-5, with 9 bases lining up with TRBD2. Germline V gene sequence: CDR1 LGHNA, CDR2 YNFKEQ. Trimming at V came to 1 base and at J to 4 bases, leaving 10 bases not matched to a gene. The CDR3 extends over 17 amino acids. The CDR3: CASSQVSASGARETQYF. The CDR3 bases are TGTGCCAGCAGCCAAGTGTCGGCTAGCGGGGCTCGAGAGACCCAGTACTTC.

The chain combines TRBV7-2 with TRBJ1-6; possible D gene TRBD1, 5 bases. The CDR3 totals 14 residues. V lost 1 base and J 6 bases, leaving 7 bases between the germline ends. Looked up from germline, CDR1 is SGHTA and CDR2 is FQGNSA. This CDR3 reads CASSLVTANSPLHF. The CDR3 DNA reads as TGTGCCAGCAGCTTAGTGACAGCTAATTCACCCCTCCACTTT.

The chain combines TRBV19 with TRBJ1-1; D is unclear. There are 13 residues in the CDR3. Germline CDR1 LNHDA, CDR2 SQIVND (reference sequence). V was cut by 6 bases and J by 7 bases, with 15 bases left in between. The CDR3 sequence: CASSSFEGSEAFF. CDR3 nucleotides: TGTGCCAGTAGCTCATTTGAGGGCAGTGAAGCTTTCTTT.

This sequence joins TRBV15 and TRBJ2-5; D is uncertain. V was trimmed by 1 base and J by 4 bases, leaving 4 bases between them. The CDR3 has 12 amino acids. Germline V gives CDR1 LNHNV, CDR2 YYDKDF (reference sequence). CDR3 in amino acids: CATSRGGETQYF. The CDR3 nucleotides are TGTGCCACCAGCAGAGGCGGAGAGACCCAGTACTTC.

CDR3: CASTEGLNPDEQYF. The CDR3 DNA reads TGTGCCAGCACCGAGGGCCTGAACCCCGACGAGCAGTACTTC. This chain connects TRBV28 to TRBJ2-7; the D gene is possibly TRBD2 (5 bases). Germline lookup yields CDR1 MDHEN and CDR2 SYDVKM. Trimming took 7 bases from V and 5 from J, leaving 18 bases between them. The CDR3 runs 14 residues. Full variable domain (remainder filled in from reference TRBV28 and TRBJ2-7): DVKVTQSSRYLVKRTGEKVFLECVQDMDHENMFWYRQDPGLGLRLIYFSYDVKMKEKGDIPEGYSVSREKKERFSLILESASTNQTSMYLCASTEGLNPDEQYFGPGTRLTVT.

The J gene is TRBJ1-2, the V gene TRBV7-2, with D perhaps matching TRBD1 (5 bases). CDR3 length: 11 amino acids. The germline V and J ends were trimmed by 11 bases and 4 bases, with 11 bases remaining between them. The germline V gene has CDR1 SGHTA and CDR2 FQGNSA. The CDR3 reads CAVGRSYGYTF. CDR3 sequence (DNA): TGTGCCGTGGGGCGGTCCTATGGCTACACCTTC.

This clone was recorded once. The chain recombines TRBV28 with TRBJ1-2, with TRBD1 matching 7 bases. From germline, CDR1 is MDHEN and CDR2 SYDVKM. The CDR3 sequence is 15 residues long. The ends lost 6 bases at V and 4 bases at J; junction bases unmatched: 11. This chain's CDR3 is CASRLPTGAGYGYTF. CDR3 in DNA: TGTGCCAGCAGACTGCCAACAGGGGCGGGCTATGGCTACACCTTC.

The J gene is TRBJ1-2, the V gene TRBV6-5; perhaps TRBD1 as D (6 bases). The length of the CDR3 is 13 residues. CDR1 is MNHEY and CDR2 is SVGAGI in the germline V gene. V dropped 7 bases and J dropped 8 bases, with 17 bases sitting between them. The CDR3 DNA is TGTGCCAGCACCCTGCGAGGGGGGCGAGGCTACACCTTC. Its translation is CASTLRGGRGYTF.

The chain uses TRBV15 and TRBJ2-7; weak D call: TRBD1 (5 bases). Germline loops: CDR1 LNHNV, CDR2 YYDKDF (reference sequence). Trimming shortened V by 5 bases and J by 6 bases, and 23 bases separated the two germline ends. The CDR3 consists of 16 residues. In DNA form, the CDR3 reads TGTGCCACCAGCTCAGACCCACCCTTCAGGGTGGGCGAGCAGTACTTC. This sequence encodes CATSSDPPFRVGEQYF.

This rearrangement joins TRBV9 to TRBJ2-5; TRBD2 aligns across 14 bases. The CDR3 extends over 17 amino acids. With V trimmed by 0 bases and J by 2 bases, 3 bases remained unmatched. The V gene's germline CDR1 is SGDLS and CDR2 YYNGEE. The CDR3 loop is CASSVGLAGGGQETQYF. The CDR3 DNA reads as TGTGCCAGCAGCGTAGGACTAGCGGGAGGGGGACAAGAGACCCAGTACTTC.

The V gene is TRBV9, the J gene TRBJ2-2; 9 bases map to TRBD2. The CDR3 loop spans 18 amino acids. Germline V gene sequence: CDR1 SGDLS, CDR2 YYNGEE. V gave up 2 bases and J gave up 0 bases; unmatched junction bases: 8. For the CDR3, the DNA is TGTGCCAGCAGCGTCCCCAGCGGGAGGTTCGCGAACACCGGGGAGCTGTTTTTT. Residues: CASSVPSGRFANTGELFF.

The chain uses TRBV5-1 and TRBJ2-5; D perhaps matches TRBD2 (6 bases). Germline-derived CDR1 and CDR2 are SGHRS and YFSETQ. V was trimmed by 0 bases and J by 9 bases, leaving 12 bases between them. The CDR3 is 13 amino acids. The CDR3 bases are TGCGCCAGCAGCTTGGACGGGAGTAGTCCCCAGTACTTC. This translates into CASSLDGSSPQYF.

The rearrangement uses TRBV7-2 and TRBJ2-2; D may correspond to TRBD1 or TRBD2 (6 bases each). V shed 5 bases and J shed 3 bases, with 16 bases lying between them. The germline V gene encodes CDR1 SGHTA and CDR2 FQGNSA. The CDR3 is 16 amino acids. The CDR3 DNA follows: TGTGCCAGCAGCCAGTTTGCGGGACACGACACCGGGGAGCTGTTTTTT. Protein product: CASSQFAGHDTGELFF.

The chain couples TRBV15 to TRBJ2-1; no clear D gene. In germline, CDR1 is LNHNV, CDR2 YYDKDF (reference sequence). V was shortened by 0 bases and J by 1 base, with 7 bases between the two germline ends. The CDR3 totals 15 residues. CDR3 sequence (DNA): TGTGCCACCAGCAGAGATCGTGCATCCTACAATGAGCAGTTCTTC. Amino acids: CATSRDRASYNEQFF.

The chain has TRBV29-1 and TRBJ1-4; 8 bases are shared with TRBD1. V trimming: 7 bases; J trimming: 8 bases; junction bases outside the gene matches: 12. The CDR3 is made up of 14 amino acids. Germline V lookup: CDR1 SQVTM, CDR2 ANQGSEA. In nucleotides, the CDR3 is TGCAGCGGGACTACAGGGGGAAGAGCAGAAAAACTGTTTTTT. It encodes CSGTTGGRAEKLFF.